Reported below is one T cell receptor (beta chain). Profiled with immunoSEQ multiplex PCR; TCRdb holds only in-frame clones, not every one. The sample has about 230,000 clones, just under 90% seen once. The entry originates in a study of blood T cell repertoires in COVID-19. Trimming cost V 0 bases and J 8 bases, with 14 bases left between them. The CDR3 totals 14 residues. Germline loops: CDR1 SGDLS, CDR2 YYNGEE. The sequenced sample was PBMCs or T cells enriched from blood (not recorded which). The receptor's source is a woman aged 30 to 39 with acute COVID-19. The chain has TRBV9 and TRBJ1-2; D perhaps matches TRBD1 (6 bases). The CDR3 nucleotides read TGTGCCAGCAGCGTAGGGGGGACAAGGGTAGGCTACACCTTC. It encodes CASSVGGTRVGYTF.